This is a list of T cell receptor beta chains from one sample in a study of T cell responses to AZD1222 COVID-19 vaccine. Produced via immunoSEQ multiplex PCR; TCRdb's table is partial and in-frame only. Of 150,000 to 200,000 clones in the sample, approximately 89% are singletons; the top ten hold more than 0.9%. The sequenced sample was peripheral blood, obtained 28 days after the second AZD1222 dose. These receptors were taken from an adult who received the AZD1222 COVID-19 vaccine. Both conserved end residues are part of each CDR3.

J gene,V gene,CDR3 protein
TRBJ2-3,TRBV9,CASSVRSGDTDTQYF
TRBJ2-2,TRBV14,CASSQANTGELFF
TRBJ2-5,TRBV7-2,CASSTMRVQETQYF
TRBJ2-2,TRBV7-8,CASSPLPTTVNTGELFF
TRBJ1-4,TRBV15,CATSRTLIGSNEKLFF
TRBJ1-2,TRBV6-6,CASSYSGSRSGYTF
TRBJ2-5,TRBV9,CASSVTSGGAVVETQYF
TRBJ1-6,TRBV7-2,CASSFGGARGAYNSPLHF
TRBJ2-5,TRBV27,CASSFRLAGPETQYF
TRBJ1-6,TRBV5-1,CASSLEGGWDSPLHF
TRBJ1-2,TRBV9,CASSVSANYGYTF
TRBJ2-7,TRBV19,CASRPTGTDEQYF
TRBJ2-1,TRBV19,CASSSGEIYNEQFF
TRBJ1-5,TRBV6-5,CASSYSGHGQWPQHF
TRBJ2-5,TRBV3-1/TRBV3-2,CASSPRTGQETQYF
TRBJ2-5,TRBV10-1,CASSTEGPQETQYF
TRBJ2-7,TRBV16,CASSSPRAGHYEQYF
TRBJ1-2,TRBV18,CASSPVANYGYTF
TRBJ2-7,TRBV10-3,CAISESGQTYEQYF
TRBJ1-3,TRBV7-2,CASSPYGGFSGNTIYF
TRBJ1-5,TRBV27,CASSERGDQPQHF
TRBJ2-1,TRBV4-2,CASSQGTSGRLGVSNEQFF
TRBJ1-6,TRBV19,CASSRRRQSYNSPLHF
TRBJ1-2,TRBV19,CASRPGRGFTLYGYTF
TRBJ1-1,TRBV7-2,CASSSLPLTEAFF
TRBJ2-1,TRBV9,CASSLRTGGYPHEQFF
TRBJ1-5,TRBV9,CASSVDRDDNQPQHF
TRBJ2-7,TRBV29-1,CSVDRTGSYEQYF
TRBJ1-5,TRBV7-9,CASSLYGGPGEPQHF